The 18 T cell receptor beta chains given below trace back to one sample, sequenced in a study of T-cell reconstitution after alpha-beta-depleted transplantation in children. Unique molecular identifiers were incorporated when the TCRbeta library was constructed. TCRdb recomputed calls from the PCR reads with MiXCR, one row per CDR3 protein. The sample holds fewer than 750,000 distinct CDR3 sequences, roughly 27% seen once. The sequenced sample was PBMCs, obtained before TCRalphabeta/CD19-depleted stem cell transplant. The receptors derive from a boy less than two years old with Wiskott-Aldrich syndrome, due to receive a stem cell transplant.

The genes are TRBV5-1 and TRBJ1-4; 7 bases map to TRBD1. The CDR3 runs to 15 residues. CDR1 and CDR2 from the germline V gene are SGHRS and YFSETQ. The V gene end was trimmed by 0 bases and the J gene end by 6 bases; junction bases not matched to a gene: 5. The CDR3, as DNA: TGCGCCAGCAGCTTGGGTAACAGGGGTGATGAAAAACTGTTTTTT. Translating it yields CASSLGNRGDEKLFF. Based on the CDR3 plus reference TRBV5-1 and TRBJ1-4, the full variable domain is KAGVTQTPRYLIKTRGQQVTLSCSPISGHRSVSWYQQTPGQGLQFLFEYFSETQRNKGNFPGRFSGRQFSNSRSEMNVSTLELGDSALYLCASSLGNRGDEKLFFGSGTQLSVL.

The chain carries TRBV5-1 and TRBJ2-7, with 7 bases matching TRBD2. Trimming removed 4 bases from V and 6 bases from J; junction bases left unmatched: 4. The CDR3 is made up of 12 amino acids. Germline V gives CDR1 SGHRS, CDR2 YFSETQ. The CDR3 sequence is CASSLTSAEQYF. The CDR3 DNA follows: TGCGCCAGCAGCCTTACTAGCGCCGAGCAGTACTTC.

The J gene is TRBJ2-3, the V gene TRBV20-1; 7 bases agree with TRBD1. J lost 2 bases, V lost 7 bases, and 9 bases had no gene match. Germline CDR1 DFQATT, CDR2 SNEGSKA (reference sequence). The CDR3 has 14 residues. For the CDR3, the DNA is TGCAGTGTGCGGACAGGATTTTCCACAGATACGCAGTATTTT. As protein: CSVRTGFSTDTQYF.

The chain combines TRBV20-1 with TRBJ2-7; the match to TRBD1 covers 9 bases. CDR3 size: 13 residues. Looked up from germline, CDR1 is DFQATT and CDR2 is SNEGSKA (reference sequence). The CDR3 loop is CSGGGDRVAEQYF. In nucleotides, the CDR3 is TGCAGCGGAGGTGGGGACAGGGTCGCCGAGCAGTACTTC.

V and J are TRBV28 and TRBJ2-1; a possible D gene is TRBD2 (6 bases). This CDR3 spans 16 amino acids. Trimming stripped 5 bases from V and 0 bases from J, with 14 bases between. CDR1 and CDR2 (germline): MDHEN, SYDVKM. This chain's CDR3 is CASSLSGPGSYNEQFF. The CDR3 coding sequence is TGTGCCAGCAGTCTTAGCGGACCTGGCTCCTACAATGAGCAGTTCTTC. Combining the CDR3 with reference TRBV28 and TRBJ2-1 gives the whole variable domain DVKVTQSSRYLVKRTGEKVFLECVQDMDHENMFWYRQDPGLGLRLIYFSYDVKMKEKGDIPEGYSVSREKKERFSLILESASTNQTSMYLCASSLSGPGSYNEQFFGPGTRLTVL.

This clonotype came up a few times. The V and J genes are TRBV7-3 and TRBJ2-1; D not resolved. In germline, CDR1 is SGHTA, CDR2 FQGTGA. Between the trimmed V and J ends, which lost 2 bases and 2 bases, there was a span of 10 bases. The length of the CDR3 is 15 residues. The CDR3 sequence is CASSLAGEAYNEQFF. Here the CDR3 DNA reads TGTGCCAGCAGCTTAGCAGGAGAGGCCTACAATGAGCAGTTCTTC. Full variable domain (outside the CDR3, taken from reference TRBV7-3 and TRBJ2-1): GAGVSQTPSNKVTEKGKYVELRCDPISGHTALYWYRQSLGQGPEFLIYFQGTGAADDSGLPNDRFFAVRPEGSVSTLKIQRTERGDSAVYLCASSLAGEAYNEQFFGPGTRLTVL.

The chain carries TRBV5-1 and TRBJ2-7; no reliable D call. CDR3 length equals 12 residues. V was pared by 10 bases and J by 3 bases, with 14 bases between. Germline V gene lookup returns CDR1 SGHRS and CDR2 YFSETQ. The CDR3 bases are TGCGCCTCAGCAGGTGATGACTACGAGCAGTACTTC. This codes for CASAGDDYEQYF.

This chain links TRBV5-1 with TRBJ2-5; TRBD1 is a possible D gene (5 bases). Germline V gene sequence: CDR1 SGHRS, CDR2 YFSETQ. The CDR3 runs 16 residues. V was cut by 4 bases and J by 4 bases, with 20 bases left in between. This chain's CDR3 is CASSINNRIALETQYF. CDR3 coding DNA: TGCGCCAGCAGCATAAACAACAGGATCGCTTTAGAGACCCAGTACTTC.

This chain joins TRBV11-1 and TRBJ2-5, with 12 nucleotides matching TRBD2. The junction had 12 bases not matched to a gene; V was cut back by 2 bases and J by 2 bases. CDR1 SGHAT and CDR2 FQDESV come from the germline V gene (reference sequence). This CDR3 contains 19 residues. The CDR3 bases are TGTGCCAGCAGCTTATTTCGTGCGACTAGCGGGAGTATTCAAGAGACCCAGTACTTC. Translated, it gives CASSLFRATSGSIQETQYF.

CDR3 loop: CASSTFSGSYNEQFF. CDR3 DNA: TGTGCCAGCAGCACATTCAGCGGCTCCTACAATGAGCAGTTCTTC. The chain links TRBV12-3 or TRBV12-4 to TRBJ2-1; possible D gene TRBD2, 5 bases. V gave up 6 bases and J gave up 0 bases, with 12 bases separating them. The CDR3 is made up of 15 amino acids.

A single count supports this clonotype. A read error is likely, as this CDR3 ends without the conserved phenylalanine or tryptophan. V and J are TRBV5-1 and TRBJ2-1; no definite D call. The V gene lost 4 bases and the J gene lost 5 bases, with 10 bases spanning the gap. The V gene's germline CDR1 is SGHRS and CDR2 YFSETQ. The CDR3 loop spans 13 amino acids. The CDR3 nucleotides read TGCGCCAGCAGCGTCCCCAGCCACAATGAGCAGTTCTTG. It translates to CASSVPSHNEQFL.

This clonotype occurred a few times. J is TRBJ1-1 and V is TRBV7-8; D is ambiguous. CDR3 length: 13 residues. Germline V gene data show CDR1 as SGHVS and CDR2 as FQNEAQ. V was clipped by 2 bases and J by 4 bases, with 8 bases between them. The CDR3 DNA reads TGTGCCAGCAGCTTACGGTTGACCACTGAAGCTTTCTTT. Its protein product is CASSLRLTTEAFF. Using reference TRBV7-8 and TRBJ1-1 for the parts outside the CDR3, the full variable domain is GAGVSQSPRYKVAKRGQDVALRCDPISGHVSLFWYQQALGQGPEFLTYFQNEAQLDKSGLPSDRFFAERPEGSVSTLKIQRTQQEDSAVYLCASSLRLTTEAFFGQGTRLTVV.

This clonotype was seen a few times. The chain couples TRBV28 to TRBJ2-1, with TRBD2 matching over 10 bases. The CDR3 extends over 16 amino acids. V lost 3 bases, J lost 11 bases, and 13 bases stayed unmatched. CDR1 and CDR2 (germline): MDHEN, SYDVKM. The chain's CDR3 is CASSLGRSGRAAKQFF. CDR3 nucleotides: TGTGCCAGCAGTTTGGGGAGAAGCGGGAGGGCGGCTAAGCAGTTCTTC.

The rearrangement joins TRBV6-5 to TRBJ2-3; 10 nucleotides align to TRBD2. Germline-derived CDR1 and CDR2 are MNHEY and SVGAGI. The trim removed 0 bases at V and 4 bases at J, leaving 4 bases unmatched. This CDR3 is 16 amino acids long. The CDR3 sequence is CASSYSSLAGADTQYF. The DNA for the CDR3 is TGTGCCAGCAGTTACTCTTCGCTAGCGGGAGCAGATACGCAGTATTTT.

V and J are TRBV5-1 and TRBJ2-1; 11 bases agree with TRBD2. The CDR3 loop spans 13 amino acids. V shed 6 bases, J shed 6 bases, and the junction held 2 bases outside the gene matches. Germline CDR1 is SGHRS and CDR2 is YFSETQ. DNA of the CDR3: TGCGCCAGCACACTAGCGGGGGTCAATGAGCAGTTCTTC. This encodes CASTLAGVNEQFF. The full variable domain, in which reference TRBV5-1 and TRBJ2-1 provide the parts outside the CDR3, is KAGVTQTPRYLIKTRGQQVTLSCSPISGHRSVSWYQQTPGQGLQFLFEYFSETQRNKGNFPGRFSGRQFSNSRSEMNVSTLELGDSALYLCASTLAGVNEQFFGPGTRLTVL.

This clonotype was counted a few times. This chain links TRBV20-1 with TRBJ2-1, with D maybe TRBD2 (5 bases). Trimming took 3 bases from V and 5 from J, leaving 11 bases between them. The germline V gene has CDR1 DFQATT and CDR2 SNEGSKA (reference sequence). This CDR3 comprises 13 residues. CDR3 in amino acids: CSARIAPNNEQFF. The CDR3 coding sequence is TGCAGTGCTAGGATAGCGCCAAACAATGAGCAGTTCTTC.

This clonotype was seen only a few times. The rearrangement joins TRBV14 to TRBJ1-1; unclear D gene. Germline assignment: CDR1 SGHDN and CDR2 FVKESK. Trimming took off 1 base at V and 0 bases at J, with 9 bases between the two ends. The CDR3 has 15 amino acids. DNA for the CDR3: TGTGCCAGCAGCCAAGTCGGACGGTTGAACACTGAAGCTTTCTTT. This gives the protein CASSQVGRLNTEAFF.

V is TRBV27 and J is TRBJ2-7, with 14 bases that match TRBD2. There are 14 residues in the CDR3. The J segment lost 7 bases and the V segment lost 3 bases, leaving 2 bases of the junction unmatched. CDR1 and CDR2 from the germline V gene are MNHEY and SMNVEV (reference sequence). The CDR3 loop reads CASSLGLAGVEQYF. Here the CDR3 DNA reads TGTGCCAGCAGTTTGGGACTAGCGGGAGTTGAGCAGTACTTC.